The 18 T cell receptor beta chains below were found in one sample sequenced in a study of T cells in Graves' hyperthyroidism and ophthalmopathy. Regions amplified from RNA transcripts were the TCR beta CDR3 regions. When the TCR CDR3 underwent first-round RT-PCR, the HTBI primer set was used. Each CDR3 protein gets one entry after TCRdb re-called the multiplex PCR reads with MiXCR. The data hold 550,000 to 800,000 distinct CDR3 sequences, with 17% observed a single time. Source material: blood. Receptors were obtained from a man aged 50 to 59 with Graves' hyperthyroidism.

This clonotype has a count of ten or more. The chain recombines TRBV7-8 with TRBJ2-1; D call uncertain. Trimming removed 3 bases from V and 11 bases from J, with 8 bases in between. The CDR3 covers 11 residues. Germline V gives CDR1 SGHVS, CDR2 FQNEAQ. The CDR3 nucleotides read TGTGCCAGCAGCTTGGAAGGAAAGCAGTTCTTC. This encodes CASSLEGKQFF.

This clonotype was seen at least ten times. This chain uses TRBV3-1 with TRBJ1-1; D perhaps matches TRBD1 (5 bases). CDR3 length: 16 residues. Deletions cut 0 bases from V and 0 bases from J, with 11 bases between. Germline V gene lookup returns CDR1 LGHDT and CDR2 YNNKEL (reference sequence). CDR3 DNA: TGTGCCAGCAGCCAAGAGGGACTTAACATGAACACTGAAGCTTTCTTT. It yields the protein CASSQEGLNMNTEAFF.

This clonotype was seen ten or more times. J is TRBJ2-5 and V is TRBV27, with TRBD2 matching over 13 bases. V dropped 3 bases and J dropped 6; count of bases not matched to a gene: 7. CDR1 is MNHEY, CDR2 SMNVEV, per germline (reference sequence). The CDR3 covers 16 residues. CDR3 bases: TGTGCCAGCAGTTTCTTGACTAGCGGGAGGCAAAAGACCCAGTACTTC. Translation gives CASSFLTSGRQKTQYF.

CDR3 nucleotide sequence: TGTGCCAGCAGACCCGGGACAGAAGCTTCCCTGTTTAACTATGGCTACACCTTC. Its translation is CASRPGTEASLFNYGYTF. This rearrangement joins TRBV9 to TRBJ1-2; TRBD1 matches 7 bases. Per the germline V gene, CDR1 is SGDLS and CDR2 is YYNGEE. CDR3 size: 18 residues. The V segment lost 5 bases and the J segment 1 base; nucleotides outside the gene matches: 17.

This clonotype was seen ten or more times. V and J are TRBV12-3 or TRBV12-4 and TRBJ2-7, with TRBD1 identical over 8 bases. Unmatched junction bases numbered 5, after V lost 5 bases and J lost 2 bases. CDR3 length: 14 residues. This CDR3 is CASSIQGVPYEQYF. The CDR3 DNA sequence: TGTGCCAGCAGTATACAGGGGGTTCCCTACGAGCAGTACTTC.

This clonotype was seen a few times. This rearrangement joins TRBV18 to TRBJ1-4, with TRBD1 matching over 8 bases. Germline trimming cut 3 bases from V and 7 bases from J; bases unmatched to any gene: 10. Germline CDR1 is KGHSH and CDR2 is LQKENI. The CDR3 runs to 16 residues. Written as DNA, the CDR3 is TGTGCCAGCTCACCGACGACAGGGGTGTTTGGTGAAAAACTGTTTTTT. The encoded protein is CASSPTTGVFGEKLFF.

This clonotype was picked up many times. V is TRBV12-3 or TRBV12-4 and J is TRBJ2-6; no definite D call. V was shortened by 3 bases and J by 1 base, with 7 bases between the two germline ends. This CDR3 region has 15 residues. The DNA for the CDR3 is TGTGCCAGCAGTTTTGTGGAGTCTGGGGCCAACGTCCTGACTTTC. Protein: CASSFVESGANVLTF.

This clonotype was seen more than once but under ten times. The J gene is TRBJ1-1, the V gene TRBV20-1; no firm D call. This CDR3 contains 8 residues. Trimming took off 5 bases at V and 11 bases at J, with 6 bases between the two ends. Germline V gives CDR1 DFQATT, CDR2 SNEGSKA (reference sequence). The CDR3 DNA reads as TGCAGTGCTTCCTGGGCTTTCTTT. As protein: CSASWAFF.

This clonotype was counted ten times or more. The chain employs TRBV7-8 and TRBJ2-3; the match to TRBD2 covers 11 bases. Per germline, CDR1 SGHVS and CDR2 FQNEAQ. The CDR3 loop spans 14 amino acids. The J segment lost 7 bases and the V segment lost 5 bases, leaving 5 bases of the junction unmatched. Here the CDR3 reads CASSTTSGSYTQYF. The DNA of the CDR3 is TGTGCCAGCAGCACCACTAGCGGGAGTTATACGCAGTATTTT.

Comment on this clonotype: A much larger clone differs by one base, so this may be a read error. V and J are TRBV10-3 and TRBJ2-7; either TRBD1 or TRBD2 may supply D (5 bases each). This CDR3 region has 13 residues. The V gene's germline CDR1 is ENHRY and CDR2 SYGVKD. Deletions cut 7 bases from V and 2 bases from J, with 12 bases between. CDR3 in amino acids: CAITPGAPYEQYF. The CDR3 nucleotides read TGTGCCATCACCCCCGGGGCACCCTACGAGCAGTACTTC.

The chain is built from TRBV19 and TRBJ2-1, with TRBD2 identical over 7 bases. Germline V gives CDR1 LNHDA, CDR2 SQIVND (reference sequence). With 3 bases clipped from V and 1 base from J, the junction kept 3 bases outside the gene matches. CDR3 size: 15 residues. CDR3 bases: TGTGCCAGTAGTATGTTCGGGGGGTCCTACAATGAGCAGTTCTTC. Translation gives CASSMFGGSYNEQFF.

This clonotype was recorded at least ten times. V and J are TRBV20-1 and TRBJ1-2, with D unresolved. V lost 0 bases and J lost 0, with 8 bases in between. Germline V gives CDR1 DFQATT, CDR2 SNEGSKA (reference sequence). The CDR3 runs to 14 residues. The CDR3 coding sequence is TGCAGTGCTAGAGATATCCCACCTAACTATGGCTACACCTTC. This sequence encodes CSARDIPPNYGYTF.

This clonotype was counted many times. V gene TRBV27 combines with J gene TRBJ2-1, with 8 nucleotides matching TRBD2. There are 16 residues in the CDR3. CDR1 MNHEY and CDR2 SMNVEV come from the germline V gene (reference sequence). Unmatched junction bases numbered 14, after V lost 7 bases and J lost 6 bases. Here the CDR3 reads CASIPPGGGIGNEQFF. The CDR3 nucleotides read TGTGCCAGCATCCCCCCGGGGGGGGGGATAGGCAATGAGCAGTTCTTC.

This clonotype has at least ten counts. V gene TRBV6-1 combines with J gene TRBJ2-5; TRBD2 might be the D (5 bases). V shed 5 bases and J shed 0 bases, with 13 bases lying between them. This CDR3 comprises 15 residues. Germline V gives CDR1 MNHNS, CDR2 SASEGT. The CDR3 sequence is CASSSPGKYQETQYF. The CDR3 nucleotides read TGTGCCAGCAGTTCTCCCGGGAAGTACCAAGAGACCCAGTACTTC.

This sequence joins TRBV28 and TRBJ2-6; D unresolved. Germline V CDR1 and CDR2: MDHEN, SYDVKM. V gave up 10 bases and J gave up 0 bases, with 10 bases separating them. The CDR3 extends over 14 amino acids. CDR3 bases: TGTGCCACCTTATTAAGCTCTGGGGCCAACGTCCTGACTTTC. Its translation is CATLLSSGANVLTF.

In this sample, this clonotype turned up a few times. The chain couples TRBV25-1 to TRBJ2-5, with TRBD1 matching 12 bases. Germline-derived CDR1 and CDR2 are MGHDK and SYGVNS. V was clipped by 4 bases and J by 5 bases; unmatched bases: 8. The length of the CDR3 is 16 residues. Here the CDR3 DNA reads TGTGCCAGCAGTGCCTCGCCGGGACAGGGGGCCGAGACCCAGTACTTC. Translated, it gives CASSASPGQGAETQYF. The entire variable domain, with the rest obtained from reference TRBV25-1 and TRBJ2-5, is as follows: EADIYQTPRYLVIGTGKKITLECSQTMGHDKMYWYQQDPGMELHLIHYSYGVNSTEKGDLSSESTVSRIRTEHFPLTLESARPSHTSQYLCASSASPGQGAETQYFGPGTRLLVL.

This clonotype has more than one count but fewer than ten. The rearrangement joins TRBV5-4 to TRBJ2-3; D is tentatively TRBD1 or TRBD2 (6 bases each). The CDR3 has 15 amino acids. Per the germline V gene, CDR1 is SGHNT and CDR2 is YYREEE (reference sequence). V was shortened by 4 bases and J by 3 bases, with 15 bases between the two germline ends. The CDR3 spells CASSNRGRPTDTQYF. CDR3 in DNA: TGTGCCAGCAGCAACCGGGGGCGACCAACAGATACGCAGTATTTT.

This clonotype was seen a few times. The chain links TRBV5-8 to TRBJ1-1; maybe TRBD1 (5 bases). The CDR3 sequence is 14 residues long. Between the trimmed V and J ends, which lost 3 bases and 1 base, there was a span of 10 bases. Per germline, CDR1 SGHTS and CDR2 YDEGEE. Here the CDR3 DNA reads TGTGCCAGCAGCTCTCACAGGACGAACACTGAAGCTTTCTTT. Protein product: CASSSHRTNTEAFF.